The 9 T cell receptor beta chains listed next were all sequenced from one sample in a study of identical twins. Via MiXCR, TCRdb re-called the 5' RACE reads, giving one row per CDR3 protein. This sample has approximately 410,000 distinct CDR3 sequences; around 20% occur once, and the top ten carry 9.5% to 15%. The sequencing input was naive T cells sorted from blood. These TCRs come from a man aged 50 or older in good health.

This clonotype was found many times. The CDR3 reads CASSFTGRSTEAFF. The DNA of the CDR3 is TGTGCCAGCAGTTTCACAGGGAGGAGCACTGAAGCTTTCTTT. The V call is TRBV28, the J call TRBJ1-1, with D possibly matching TRBD1 (6 bases). Germline assignment: CDR1 MDHEN and CDR2 SYDVKM. V dropped 3 bases and J dropped 4 bases, with 12 bases sitting between them. The CDR3 length is 14 residues.

This clonotype has at least ten counts. The rearrangement links TRBV9 to TRBJ2-1, with D tentatively TRBD1 (6 bases). The CDR3 length is 17 residues. CDR1 is SGDLS, CDR2 YYNGEE, per germline. Trimming took 0 bases from V and 6 from J, leaving 19 bases between them. The DNA for the CDR3 is TGTGCCAGCAGCGTAGGTTTGGGGGCAACGTATGGCAATGAGCAGTTCTTC. Protein: CASSVGLGATYGNEQFF.

This clonotype appeared many times. This chain links TRBV24-1 with TRBJ2-5; unclear D gene. Germline V gene data show CDR1 as KGHDR and CDR2 as SFDVKD. This CDR3 spans 15 amino acids. Trimming removed 3 bases at V and 0 bases at J, with 10 bases between. The CDR3 loop reads CATSDALRYQETQYF. CDR3 sequence (DNA): TGTGCCACCAGTGATGCCCTCAGATACCAAGAGACCCAGTACTTC.

The DNA of the CDR3 is TGCGCCAGCAGTCAATCGACCCCGGGGAGGGGGCACAATGAGCAGTTCTTC. The encoded protein is CASSQSTPGRGHNEQFF. The J gene is TRBJ2-1, the V gene TRBV23-1; TRBD1 or TRBD2 may be the D gene (7 bases each). TRBV23-1 is identified as an open reading frame with a role that is uncertain. There are 17 residues in the CDR3. With 0 bases removed from V and 5 bases from J, the gap between germline ends came to 17 bases.

Many counts were recorded for this clonotype. The gene calls are TRBV13 and TRBJ2-2; TRBD2 agrees at 12 bases. CDR3 length equals 15 residues. In germline, CDR1 is PRHDT, CDR2 FYEKMQ (reference sequence). The junction had 1 base not matched to a gene; V was cut back by 5 bases and J by 3 bases. CDR3 nucleotide sequence: TGTGCCAGCAGCACTAGCGGGAGGCACACCGGGGAGCTGTTTTTT. Residues: CASSTSGRHTGELFF.

This clonotype was counted a few times. J is TRBJ1-4 and V is TRBV6-1, with 7 bases aligning to TRBD1. J was trimmed by 7 bases and V by 7 bases; bases with no gene match: 12. The CDR3 covers 15 residues. Germline CDR1 and CDR2: MNHNS and SASEGT. Here the CDR3 reads CASTQYRGHGEKLFF. The DNA for the CDR3 is TGTGCCAGCACTCAGTATAGGGGGCATGGTGAAAAACTGTTTTTT.

This clonotype was counted ten times or more. J is TRBJ2-3 and V is TRBV4-1; a possible D gene is TRBD2 (5 bases). V was pared by 3 bases and J by 6 bases, with 22 bases between. CDR3 length: 17 residues. Germline V gene lookup returns CDR1 MGHRA and CDR2 YSYEKL. The CDR3 here is CASSQANLGPTGDTQYF. CDR3 nucleotide sequence: TGCGCCAGCAGCCAGGCAAACCTCGGGCCCACGGGGGATACGCAGTATTTT.

This clonotype was seen more than once but under ten times. This chain connects TRBV12-3 or TRBV12-4 to TRBJ2-2; D unclear. V lost 5 bases, J lost 6 bases, and 4 bases lay in between. The CDR3 spans 11 residues. CDR3 loop: CASSRSGELFF. CDR3 in DNA: TGTGCCAGCAGTAGATCCGGGGAGCTGTTTTTT.

The gene calls are TRBV5-5 and TRBJ2-7; 16 nucleotides agree with TRBD2. The CDR3 runs to 18 residues. Germline assignment: CDR1 SGHKS and CDR2 YYEKEE (reference sequence). Unmatched junction bases numbered 7, after V lost 3 bases and J lost 1 base. CDR3 in DNA: TGTGCCAGCAGCTCGAAGGGACTAGCGGGAGGGCTGTCCTACGAGCAGTACTTC. Translated, it gives CASSSKGLAGGLSYEQYF. Looking up the rest from reference TRBV5-5 and TRBJ2-7 gives the full variable domain: DAGVTQSPTHLIKTRGQQVTLRCSPISGHKSVSWYQQVLGQGPQFIFQYYEKEERGRGNFPDRFSARQFPNYSSELNVNALLLGDSALYLCASSSKGLAGGLSYEQYFGPGTRLTVT.